This T cell receptor beta chain was identified during a study of OX40 agonist ivuxolimab in advanced cancers. Study background: Participants could have had prior anti-PD-1, anti-PD-L1 or anti-CTLA-4 therapy, and around 40% had some. Three patients, one with hepatocellular carcinoma and two with cutaneous melanoma, responded partially. The study, taken as a whole, reports: At 0.1 to 3.0 mg/kg and by week 6, clonal expansion occurred in CD4+ and CD8+ blood T cells.

Comments on this clone: Antigen unknown.

Profiled with immunoSEQ multiplex PCR; TCRdb holds only in-frame clones, not every one. The table shows just under 85,000 clones, with around four fifths occurring only once. This CDR3 has 12 amino acids. V was pared by 4 bases and J by 13 bases, with 14 bases between. Germline values: CDR1 SGHVS, CDR2 FNYEAQ. Sequences were derived from CD4+ or CD8+ T cells sorted from blood, sampled in a trial of the OX40 agonist ivuxolimab. This receptor was taken from an adult with an advanced solid tumor such as melanoma, head and neck, liver or kidney cancer. The chain recombines TRBV7-6 with TRBJ2-1; either TRBD1 or TRBD2 may fit D (7 bases each). The CDR3, as DNA: TGTGCCAGCAGCTCCCAGGGGGGGGGACAGTTCTTC. Protein product: CASSSQGGGQFF.